The next 26 T cell receptor beta chains were all read from a single sample in a study of chemoradiotherapy in HPV16-positive cancers. Profiled with immunoSEQ multiplex PCR; TCRdb holds only in-frame clones, not every one. The profile covers under 3,500 clones, with about four fifths appearing a single time and 2.5% to 3.5% taken by the ten largest. The material sequenced was tumor tissue, taken from a patient who underwent chemoradiotherapy. The receptors originated from a human donor with HPV-associated anogenital cancer.

In DNA form, the CDR3 reads TGCGCCAGCAGCTTGGAACAGGGAGTTGGCGGGGAGCTGTTTTTT. Its translation is CASSLEQGVGGELFF. The chain combines TRBV5-1 with TRBJ2-2; TRBD1 is a possible D gene (6 bases). V lost 0 bases, J lost 7 bases, and 13 bases lay in between. Looked up from germline, CDR1 is SGHRS and CDR2 is YFSETQ. This CDR3 comprises 15 residues.

The count of this clone is one. The V call is TRBV7-9, the J call TRBJ2-5; TRBD2 matches at 7 bases. CDR3 size: 12 residues. After removal of 3 bases from V and 9 bases from J, the junction contained 4 bases not matched to a gene. Germline CDR1 reads SEHNR; CDR2 reads FQNEAQ (reference sequence). The CDR3 region is CASSFGEGAQYF. CDR3 sequence (DNA): TGTGCCAGCAGCTTCGGGGAGGGAGCCCAGTACTTC.

The chain recombines TRBV4-2 with TRBJ2-2; 8 bases are a match to TRBD1. Germline CDR1 LGHNA, CDR2 YNFKEQ. After removal of 4 bases from V and 3 bases from J, the junction contained 13 bases not matched to a gene. The CDR3 spans 18 residues. The chain's CDR3 is CASSPRQGADAHTGELFF. The DNA of the CDR3 is TGTGCCAGCAGCCCTCGGCAGGGGGCAGATGCTCACACCGGGGAGCTGTTTTTT.

The chain combines TRBV5-4 with TRBJ2-3; 7 positions agree with TRBD1. The V gene end was trimmed by 3 bases and the J gene end by 0 bases; junction bases not matched to a gene: 4. CDR1 is SGHNT and CDR2 is YYREEE in the germline V gene (reference sequence). The CDR3 extends over 15 amino acids. The CDR3 DNA follows: TGTGCCAGCAGCTCGGGACAGAGAAGCACAGATACGCAGTATTTT. Its protein is CASSSGQRSTDTQYF.

The chain is built from TRBV27 and TRBJ1-6, with a weak D call TRBD1 (5 bases). CDR3 length: 17 amino acids. Germline CDR1 is MNHEY and CDR2 is SMNVEV (reference sequence). The V and J ends lost 6 bases and 10 bases respectively, with 25 bases between them. The CDR3: CASSYIGTGCCGSPLHF. CDR3 DNA: TGTGCCAGCAGCTACATCGGGACGGGGTGTTGCGGCTCACCCCTCCACTTT.

This chain connects TRBV27 to TRBJ2-1; 13 nucleotides agree with TRBD2. The V gene's germline CDR1 is MNHEY and CDR2 SMNVEV (reference sequence). This CDR3 has 21 residues. V lost 2 bases, J lost 0 bases, and 13 bases stayed unmatched. CDR3 region: CASSLGRLAGGGRSSYNEQFF. CDR3 in DNA: TGTGCCAGCAGTTTAGGTCGACTAGCGGGAGGAGGGAGAAGCTCCTACAATGAGCAGTTCTTC.

The chain has TRBV28 and TRBJ2-1; perhaps TRBD2 as D (6 bases). The CDR3 runs to 16 residues. Trimming took off 6 bases at V and 0 bases at J, with 15 bases between the two ends. Germline lookup yields CDR1 MDHEN and CDR2 SYDVKM. CDR3 residues: CASRSSLAASYNEQFF. Here the CDR3 DNA reads TGTGCCAGCAGATCGTCCTTAGCGGCCTCCTACAATGAGCAGTTCTTC.

The genes are TRBV11-2 and TRBJ2-3, with D perhaps TRBD1 or TRBD2 (6 bases each). This CDR3 has 18 residues. V was pared by 4 bases and J by 5 bases, with 25 bases between. Germline assignment: CDR1 SGHAT and CDR2 FQNNGV. The CDR3 DNA reads as TGTGCCAGCAGCTATATGGGGAGGTATCGGGGGCCCGGAGATACGCAGTATTTT. Its protein is CASSYMGRYRGPGDTQYF.

V and J are TRBV2 and TRBJ1-5, with 7 bases aligning to TRBD1. CDR1 SNHLY and CDR2 FYNNEI come from the germline V gene. The CDR3 runs to 15 residues. V was clipped by 6 bases and J by 3 bases; unmatched bases: 8. The CDR3 sequence: CASSGYRGNNQPQHF. DNA for the CDR3: TGTGCCAGCAGCGGATACAGGGGAAACAATCAGCCCCAGCATTTT.

This clone was detected only once. The rearrangement uses TRBV30 and TRBJ1-6; TRBD1 matches at 8 bases. Germline V CDR1 and CDR2: GTSNPN, SVGIG (reference sequence). J was trimmed by 7 bases and V by 3 bases; bases with no gene match: 2. The CDR3 runs to 13 residues. The CDR3 sequence: CAWSGQGNSPLHF. Here the CDR3 DNA reads TGTGCCTGGAGCGGACAGGGAAATTCACCCCTCCACTTT. The full variable domain, its missing parts supplied by reference TRBV30 and TRBJ1-6, is SQTIHQWPATLVQPVGSPLSLECTVEGTSNPNLYWYRQAAGRGLQLLFYSVGIGQISSEVPQNLSASRPQDRQFILSSKKLLLSDSGFYLCAWSGQGNSPLHFGNGTRLTVT.

The J gene is TRBJ2-2, the V gene TRBV6-6; 8 nucleotides align to TRBD1. This CDR3 region has 13 residues. Trimming at V came to 5 bases and at J to 4 bases, leaving 0 bases not matched to a gene. Germline V gene sequence: CDR1 MNHNY, CDR2 SVGAGI (reference sequence). The CDR3 spells CASSDRGTGELFF. The DNA of the CDR3 is TGTGCCAGCAGTGACAGGGGCACCGGGGAGCTGTTTTTT.

This rearrangement joins TRBV5-1 to TRBJ1-1; tentatively, D is TRBD1 (5 bases). Germline V gene lookup returns CDR1 SGHRS and CDR2 YFSETQ. The CDR3 covers 14 residues. V lost 0 bases to trimming and J lost 3 bases, with 9 bases between them. The DNA of the CDR3 is TGCGCCAGCAGCTTGGCCGGACATCACACTGAAGCTTTCTTT. The encoded protein is CASSLAGHHTEAFF.

This clone was counted once. The genes are TRBV6-6 and TRBJ2-1; no definite D call. V lost 6 bases, J lost 5 bases, and 11 bases lay in between. The CDR3 is 13 residues long. CDR1 and CDR2 from the germline V gene are MNHNY and SVGAGI (reference sequence). CDR3 coding DNA: TGTGCCAGCAGATATGGCGGAGACAATGAGCAGTTCTTC. It specifies CASRYGGDNEQFF.

The chain carries TRBV7-9 and TRBJ2-7, with D tentatively TRBD2 (6 bases). The CDR3 contains 12 residues. CDR1 is SEHNR and CDR2 is FQNEAQ in the germline V gene (reference sequence). The V end was cut by 3 bases, the J end by 7 bases, with 10 bases between. CDR3 nucleotides: TGTGCCAGCAGCTTTAGCGGATCAGAGCAGTACTTC. The encoded protein is CASSFSGSEQYF.

This chain connects TRBV7-9 to TRBJ2-5; 8 nucleotides line up with TRBD1. The CDR3 runs 12 residues. Germline trimming cut 8 bases from V and 5 bases from J; bases unmatched to any gene: 4. Germline CDR1 SEHNR, CDR2 FQNEAQ (reference sequence). The CDR3 reads CASQGAAETQYF. DNA of the CDR3: TGTGCCAGCCAGGGGGCGGCGGAGACCCAGTACTTC.

This sequence joins TRBV5-6 and TRBJ2-5; unclear D gene. V shed 2 bases and J shed 3 bases, with 5 bases lying between them. This CDR3 contains 12 residues. Germline CDR1 reads SGHDT; CDR2 reads YYEEEE. The CDR3 reads CASSFQEETQYF. CDR3 nucleotides: TGTGCCAGCAGCTTCCAGGAAGAGACCCAGTACTTC. The whole variable domain, filled in from reference TRBV5-6 and TRBJ2-5, reads DAGVTQSPTHLIKTRGQQVTLRCSPKSGHDTVSWYQQALGQGPQFIFQYYEEEERQRGNFPDRFSGHQFPNYSSELNVNALLLGDSALYLCASSFQEETQYFGPGTRLLVL.

V and J are TRBV6-6 and TRBJ2-1, with TRBD2 identical over 11 bases. Germline V CDR1 and CDR2: MNHNY, SVGAGI (reference sequence). This CDR3 comprises 14 residues. The V segment lost 6 bases and the J segment 5 bases; nucleotides outside the gene matches: 3. DNA of the CDR3: TGTGCCAGCAGGGATAGCGGGAGGGACAATGAGCAGTTCTTC. Translated: CASRDSGRDNEQFF.

The rearrangement uses TRBV4-1 and TRBJ2-7; TRBD2 aligns across 12 bases. The CDR3 sequence is 15 residues long. The J segment lost 7 bases and the V segment lost 2 bases, leaving 6 bases of the junction unmatched. Germline-derived CDR1 and CDR2 are MGHRA and YSYEKL. The CDR3 DNA reads TGCGCCAGCAGCCAACTGACTAGCGGGGGTGGAGAGCAGTACTTC. Protein sequence: CASSQLTSGGGEQYF.

This chain's CDR3 is CASSLQDGGERQPQHF. The CDR3 nucleotides are TGTGCCAGTAGCCTACAGGATGGGGGTGAGCGGCAGCCCCAGCATTTT. The chain links TRBV19 to TRBJ1-5, with D perhaps TRBD1 (5 bases). The V end was cut by 6 bases, the J end by 7 bases, with 22 bases between. From germline, CDR1 is LNHDA and CDR2 SQIVND (reference sequence). CDR3 size: 16 residues.

The V and J genes are TRBV7-2 and TRBJ1-4; 7 nucleotides align to TRBD1. V dropped 2 bases and J dropped 5; count of bases not matched to a gene: 5. Germline V gene data show CDR1 as SGHTA and CDR2 as FQGNSA. The CDR3 length is 15 residues. The DNA for the CDR3 is TGTGCCAGCAGCTTAAAGGGACAGAGGAATGAAAAACTGTTTTTT. Amino acid sequence: CASSLKGQRNEKLFF.

V is TRBV12-5 and J is TRBJ2-3, with TRBD2 identical over 11 bases. Germline CDR1 and CDR2: LGHNT and FRNRAP. V lost 6 bases and J lost 9; bases outside the gene matches: 5. The CDR3 contains 13 residues. As DNA, the CDR3 is TGTGCTAGTGGCCCACTAGCGGGAGCCACGCAGTATTTT. Its translation is CASGPLAGATQYF.

This clone showed up just a few times. This chain links TRBV7-2 with TRBJ1-5; no clear D. Germline CDR1 reads SGHTA; CDR2 reads FQGNSA. The length of the CDR3 is 14 residues. Trimming shortened V by 1 base and J by 5 bases, and 9 bases separated the two germline ends. CDR3 nucleotides: TGTGCCAGCAGCTTAGGCGACAAATATCAGCCCCAGCATTTT. Amino acids: CASSLGDKYQPQHF.

This chain uses TRBV6-1 with TRBJ1-2, with TRBD1 matching 9 bases. CDR3 size: 14 residues. The germline V gene encodes CDR1 MNHNS and CDR2 SASEGT. V shed 6 bases, J shed 2 bases, and the junction held 4 bases outside the gene matches. The CDR3 DNA reads as TGTGCCAGCAGAGAGACAGGGGGGAACTATGGCTACACCTTC. This translates into CASRETGGNYGYTF.

This clone was detected only once. The chain has TRBV6-5 and TRBJ2-7, with 9 positions matching TRBD2. J lost 11 bases, V lost 8 bases, and 10 bases had no gene match. The CDR3 runs 12 residues. CDR1 MNHEY and CDR2 SVGAGI come from the germline V gene. CDR3 in DNA: TGTGCCAGCGCTCTAGCGGGGAGACGAGAGTACTTC. This codes for CASALAGRREYF.

This clone was detected only a few times. V is TRBV19 and J is TRBJ2-7; TRBD1 aligns across 9 bases. The V gene end was trimmed by 3 bases and the J gene end by 6 bases; junction bases not matched to a gene: 9. The V gene's germline CDR1 is LNHDA and CDR2 SQIVND (reference sequence). There are 15 residues in the CDR3. The CDR3 spells CASSISAGTGTEQYF. The DNA for the CDR3 is TGTGCCAGTAGTATTAGCGCCGGGACAGGGACCGAGCAGTACTTC.

Concerning this clone: Other DNA sequences from this sample encode an identical CDR3 as well. The chain is built from TRBV5-1 and TRBJ1-1; a possible D gene is TRBD1 (5 bases). V was clipped by 1 base and J by 0 bases, with 7 bases between them. The CDR3 runs to 14 residues. CDR1 and CDR2 (germline): SGHRS, YFSETQ. DNA for the CDR3: TGCGCCAGCAGCTTGACGGGGCTGAACACTGAAGCTTTCTTT. Protein product: CASSLTGLNTEAFF. The full variable domain, rest sourced from reference TRBV5-1 and TRBJ1-1, is KAGVTQTPRYLIKTRGQQVTLSCSPISGHRSVSWYQQTPGQGLQFLFEYFSETQRNKGNFPGRFSGRQFSNSRSEMNVSTLELGDSALYLCASSLTGLNTEAFFGQGTRLTVV.